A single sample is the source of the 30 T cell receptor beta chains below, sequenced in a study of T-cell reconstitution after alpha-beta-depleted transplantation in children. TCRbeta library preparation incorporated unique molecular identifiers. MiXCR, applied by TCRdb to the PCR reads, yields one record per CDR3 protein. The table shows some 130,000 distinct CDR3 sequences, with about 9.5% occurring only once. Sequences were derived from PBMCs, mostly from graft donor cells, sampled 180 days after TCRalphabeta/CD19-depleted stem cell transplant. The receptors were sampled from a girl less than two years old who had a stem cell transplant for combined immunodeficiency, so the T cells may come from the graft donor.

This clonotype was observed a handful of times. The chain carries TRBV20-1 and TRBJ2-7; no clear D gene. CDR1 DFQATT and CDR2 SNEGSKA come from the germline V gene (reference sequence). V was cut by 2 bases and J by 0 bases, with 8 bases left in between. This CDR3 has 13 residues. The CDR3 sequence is CSARLMSSYEQYF. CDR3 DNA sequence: TGCAGTGCTAGACTCATGAGCTCCTACGAGCAGTACTTC.

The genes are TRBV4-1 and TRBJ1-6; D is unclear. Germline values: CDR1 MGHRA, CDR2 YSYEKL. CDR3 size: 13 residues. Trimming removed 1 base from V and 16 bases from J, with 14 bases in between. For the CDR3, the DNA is TGCGCCAGCAGCCAAGCCACGGGCTATGGACTCCACTTT. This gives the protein CASSQATGYGLHF.

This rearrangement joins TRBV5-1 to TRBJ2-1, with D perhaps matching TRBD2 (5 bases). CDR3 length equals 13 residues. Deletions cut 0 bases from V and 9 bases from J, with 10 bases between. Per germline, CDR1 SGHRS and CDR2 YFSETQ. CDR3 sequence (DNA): TGCGCCAGCAGCTTGGGGTTACGGGGTGAGCAGTTCTTC. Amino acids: CASSLGLRGEQFF.

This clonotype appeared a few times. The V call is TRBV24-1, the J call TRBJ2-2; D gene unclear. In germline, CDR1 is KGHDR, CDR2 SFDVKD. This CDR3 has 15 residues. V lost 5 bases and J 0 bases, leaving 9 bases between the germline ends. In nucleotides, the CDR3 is TGTGCCACCAGTGGCCCCAGAACGAACACCGGGGAGCTGTTTTTT. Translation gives CATSGPRTNTGELFF.

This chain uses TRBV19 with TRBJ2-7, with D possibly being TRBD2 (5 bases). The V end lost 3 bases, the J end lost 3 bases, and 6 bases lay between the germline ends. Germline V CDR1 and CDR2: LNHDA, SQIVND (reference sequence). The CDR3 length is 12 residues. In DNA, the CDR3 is TGTGCCAGTAGTATCGGGAACTACGAGCAGTACTTC. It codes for CASSIGNYEQYF. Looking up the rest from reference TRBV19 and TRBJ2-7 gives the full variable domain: DGGITQSPKYLFRKEGQNVTLSCEQNLNHDAMYWYRQDPGQGLRLIYYSQIVNDFQKGDIAEGYSVSREKKESFPLTVTSAQKNPTAFYLCASSIGNYEQYFGPGTRLTVT.

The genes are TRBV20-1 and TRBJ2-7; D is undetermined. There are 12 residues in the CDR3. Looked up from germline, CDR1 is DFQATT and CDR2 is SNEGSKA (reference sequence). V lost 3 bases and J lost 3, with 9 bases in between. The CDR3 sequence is CSARGPIYEQYF. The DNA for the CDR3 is TGCAGTGCTAGGGGCCCAATCTACGAGCAGTACTTC.

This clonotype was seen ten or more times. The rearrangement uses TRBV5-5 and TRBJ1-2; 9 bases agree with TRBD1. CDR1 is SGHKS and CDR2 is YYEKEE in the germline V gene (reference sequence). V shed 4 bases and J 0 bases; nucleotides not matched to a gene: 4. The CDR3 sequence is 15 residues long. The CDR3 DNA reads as TGTGCCAGCAGCAGGGACAGGGACACTAACTATGGCTACACCTTC. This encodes CASSRDRDTNYGYTF.

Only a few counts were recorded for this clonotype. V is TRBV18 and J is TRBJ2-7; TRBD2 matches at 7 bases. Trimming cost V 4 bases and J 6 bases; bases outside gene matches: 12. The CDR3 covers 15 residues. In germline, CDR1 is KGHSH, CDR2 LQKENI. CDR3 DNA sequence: TGTGCCAGCTCACGACAGCGGGGAGACCCGCGCGAGCAGTACTTC. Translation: CASSRQRGDPREQYF.

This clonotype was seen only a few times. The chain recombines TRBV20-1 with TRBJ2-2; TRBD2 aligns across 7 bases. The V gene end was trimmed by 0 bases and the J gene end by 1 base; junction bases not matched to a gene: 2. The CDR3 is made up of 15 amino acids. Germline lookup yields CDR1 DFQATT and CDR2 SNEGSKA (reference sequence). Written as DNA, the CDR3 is TGCAGTGCTAGAGATTGGGGGGGGAACACCGGGGAGCTGTTTTTT. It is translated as CSARDWGGNTGELFF.

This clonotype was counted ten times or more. CDR3 in amino acids: CASSSRTWEQYF. As DNA, the CDR3 is TGTGCCAGCAGTTCAAGGACCTGGGAGCAGTACTTC. The chain carries TRBV12-3 or TRBV12-4 and TRBJ2-7; the D is unclear. The CDR3 runs 12 residues. V was cut by 4 bases and J by 7 bases, with 11 bases left in between.

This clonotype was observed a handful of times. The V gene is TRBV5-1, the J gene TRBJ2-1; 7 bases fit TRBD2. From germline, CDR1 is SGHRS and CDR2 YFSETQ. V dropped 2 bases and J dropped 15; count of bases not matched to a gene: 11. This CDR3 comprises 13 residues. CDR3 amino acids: CASSLAGLSIWFF. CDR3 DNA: TGCGCCAGCAGCTTAGCGGGACTAAGCATTTGGTTCTTC.

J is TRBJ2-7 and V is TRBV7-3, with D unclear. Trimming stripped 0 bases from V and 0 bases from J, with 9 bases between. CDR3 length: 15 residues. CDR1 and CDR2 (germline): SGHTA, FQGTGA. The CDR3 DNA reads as TGTGCCAGCAGCTTAACGGGCCGGAGCTCCTACGAGCAGTACTTC. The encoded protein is CASSLTGRSSYEQYF.

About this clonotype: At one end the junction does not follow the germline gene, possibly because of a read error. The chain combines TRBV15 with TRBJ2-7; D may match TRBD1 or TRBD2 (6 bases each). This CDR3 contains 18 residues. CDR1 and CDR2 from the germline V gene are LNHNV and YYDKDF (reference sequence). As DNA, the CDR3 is TGTGCCACCATCAGAGATGTAGGGGGTGCGGGACGAACCTACGAGCAGTACTTC. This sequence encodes CATIRDVGGAGRTYEQYF.

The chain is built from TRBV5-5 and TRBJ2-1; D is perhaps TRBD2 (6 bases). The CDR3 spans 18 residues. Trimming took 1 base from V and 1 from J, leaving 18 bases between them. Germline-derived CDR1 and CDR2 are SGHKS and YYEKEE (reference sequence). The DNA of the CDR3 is TGTGCCAGCAGCTTGAGTCCGCCCTGGCGGGGATCCTACAATGAGCAGTTCTTC. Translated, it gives CASSLSPPWRGSYNEQFF. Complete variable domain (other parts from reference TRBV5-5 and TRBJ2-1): DAGVTQSPTHLIKTRGQQVTLRCSPISGHKSVSWYQQVLGQGPQFIFQYYEKEERGRGNFPDRFSARQFPNYSSELNVNALLLGDSALYLCASSLSPPWRGSYNEQFFGPGTRLTVL.

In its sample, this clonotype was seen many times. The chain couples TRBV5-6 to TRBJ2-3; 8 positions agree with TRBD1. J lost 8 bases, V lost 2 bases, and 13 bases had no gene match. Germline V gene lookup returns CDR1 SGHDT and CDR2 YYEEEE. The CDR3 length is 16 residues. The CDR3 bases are TGTGCCAGCAGCTTACGGACAGGGCGAACGGGAGCTACGCAGTATTTT. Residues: CASSLRTGRTGATQYF.

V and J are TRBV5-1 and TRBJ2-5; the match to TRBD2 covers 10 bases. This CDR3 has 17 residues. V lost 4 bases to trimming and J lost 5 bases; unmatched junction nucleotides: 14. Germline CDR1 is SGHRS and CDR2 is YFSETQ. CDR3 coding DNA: TGCGCCAGCAGCCAAATCAGCGGTCTAGCGGGAGTGGAGACCCAGTACTTC. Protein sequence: CASSQISGLAGVETQYF.

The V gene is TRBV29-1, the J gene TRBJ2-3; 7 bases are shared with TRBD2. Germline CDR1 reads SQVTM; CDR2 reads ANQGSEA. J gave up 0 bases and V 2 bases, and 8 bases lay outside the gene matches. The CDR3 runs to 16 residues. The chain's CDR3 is CSVEKPSGPSTDTQYF. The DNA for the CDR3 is TGCAGCGTTGAAAAGCCTAGCGGTCCTAGCACAGATACGCAGTATTTT.

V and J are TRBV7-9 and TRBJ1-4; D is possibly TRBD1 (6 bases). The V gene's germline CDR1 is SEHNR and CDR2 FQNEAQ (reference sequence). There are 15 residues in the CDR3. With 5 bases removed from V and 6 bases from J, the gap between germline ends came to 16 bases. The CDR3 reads CASSEGVRADEKLFF. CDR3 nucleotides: TGTGCCAGCAGCGAGGGGGTCCGGGCAGATGAAAAACTGTTTTTT. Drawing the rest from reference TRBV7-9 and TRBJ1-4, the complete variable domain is DTGVSQNPRHKITKRGQNVTFRCDPISEHNRLYWYRQTLGQGPEFLTYFQNEAQLEKSRLLSDRFSAERPKGSFSTLEIQRTEQGDSAMYLCASSEGVRADEKLFFGSGTQLSVL.

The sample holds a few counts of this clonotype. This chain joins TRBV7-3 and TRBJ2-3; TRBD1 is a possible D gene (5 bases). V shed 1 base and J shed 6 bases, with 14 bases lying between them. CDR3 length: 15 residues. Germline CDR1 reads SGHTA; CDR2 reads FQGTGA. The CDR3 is CASSLMGLARDTQYF. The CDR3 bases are TGTGCCAGCAGCTTAATGGGGCTTGCCAGGGATACGCAGTATTTT.

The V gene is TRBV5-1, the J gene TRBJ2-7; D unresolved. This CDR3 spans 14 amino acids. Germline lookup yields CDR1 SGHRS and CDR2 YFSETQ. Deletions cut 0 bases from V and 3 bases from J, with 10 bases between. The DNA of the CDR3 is TGCGCCAGCAGCTTGGATCCGACCTACTACGAGCAGTACTTC. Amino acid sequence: CASSLDPTYYEQYF. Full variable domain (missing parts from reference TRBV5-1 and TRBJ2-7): KAGVTQTPRYLIKTRGQQVTLSCSPISGHRSVSWYQQTPGQGLQFLFEYFSETQRNKGNFPGRFSGRQFSNSRSEMNVSTLELGDSALYLCASSLDPTYYEQYFGPGTRLTVT.

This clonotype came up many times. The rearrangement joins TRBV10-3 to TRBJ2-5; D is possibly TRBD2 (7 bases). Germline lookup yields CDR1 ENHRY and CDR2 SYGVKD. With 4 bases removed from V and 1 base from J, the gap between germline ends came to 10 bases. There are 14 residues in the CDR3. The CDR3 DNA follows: TGTGCCATCAGTGGAGGGGGGGGCCAAGAGACCCAGTACTTC. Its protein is CAISGGGGQETQYF.

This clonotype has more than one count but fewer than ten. CDR3 amino acids: CASSPGQRSGELFF. The DNA of the CDR3 is TGTGCCAGCAGTCCCGGACAGCGATCCGGGGAGCTGTTTTTT. The chain carries TRBV6-1 and TRBJ2-2, with D possibly being TRBD1 (6 bases). Trimming shortened V by 5 bases and J by 6 bases, and 13 bases separated the two germline ends. The CDR3 is made up of 14 amino acids. Germline lookup yields CDR1 MNHNS and CDR2 SASEGT.

Here the CDR3 reads CASNQRRLAGLSYEQYF. In DNA form, the CDR3 reads TGTGCCAGCAACCAAAGGCGGCTAGCGGGGTTATCCTACGAGCAGTACTTC. The rearrangement links TRBV21-1 to TRBJ2-7; the table's D gene call, TRBD2, was not cross checked with the DNA. TRBV21-1 is an annotated pseudogene. The CDR3 contains 17 residues.

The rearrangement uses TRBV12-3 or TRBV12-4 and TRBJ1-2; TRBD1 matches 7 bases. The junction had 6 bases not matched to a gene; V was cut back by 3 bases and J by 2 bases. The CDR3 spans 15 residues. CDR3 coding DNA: TGTGCCAGCAGTTTGGGGGGACAGCGGAACTATGGCTACACCTTC. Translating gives CASSLGGQRNYGYTF.

The CDR3 here is CASSLGPSGLNEQFF. CDR3 bases: TGCGCCAGCAGCTTGGGGCCTAGCGGGTTGAATGAGCAGTTCTTC. This chain links TRBV5-1 with TRBJ2-1; 8 bases align to TRBD2. The CDR3 runs 15 residues. Germline lookup yields CDR1 SGHRS and CDR2 YFSETQ. The V and J ends lost 0 bases and 7 bases, in that order; junction bases with no gene match: 6.

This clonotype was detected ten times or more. The CDR3 DNA sequence: TGCAGCTACCACCTCAACACTGAAGCTTTCTTT. Protein product: CSYHLNTEAFF. The chain links TRBV29-1 to TRBJ1-1; D is unclear. Trimming removed 8 bases at V and 2 bases at J, with 9 bases between. There are 11 residues in the CDR3. Germline V CDR1 and CDR2: SQVTM, ANQGSEA. Together with reference TRBV29-1 and TRBJ1-1, the CDR3 gives the full variable domain: SAVISQKPSRDICQRGTSLTIQCQVDSQVTMMFWYRQQPGQSLTLIATANQGSEATYESGFVIDKFPISRPNLTFSTLTVSNMSPEDSSIYLCSYHLNTEAFFGQGTRLTVV.

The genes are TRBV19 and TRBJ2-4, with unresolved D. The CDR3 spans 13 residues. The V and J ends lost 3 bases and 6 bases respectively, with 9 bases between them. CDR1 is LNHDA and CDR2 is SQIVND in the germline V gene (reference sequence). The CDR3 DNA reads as TGTGCCAGTAGTATCCAGGACCGAAACATTCAGTACTTC. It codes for CASSIQDRNIQYF.

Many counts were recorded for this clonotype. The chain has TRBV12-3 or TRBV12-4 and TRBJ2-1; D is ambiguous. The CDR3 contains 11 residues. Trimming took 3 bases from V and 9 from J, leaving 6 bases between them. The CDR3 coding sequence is TGTGCCAGCAGTTTGGGTAGTGAGCAGTTCTTC. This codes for CASSLGSEQFF.

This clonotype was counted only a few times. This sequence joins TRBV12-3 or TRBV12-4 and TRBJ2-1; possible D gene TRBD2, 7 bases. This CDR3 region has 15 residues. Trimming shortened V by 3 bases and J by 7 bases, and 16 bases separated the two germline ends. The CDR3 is CASSFGGGGVNEQFF. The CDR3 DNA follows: TGTGCCAGCAGTTTTGGGGGAGGGGGTGTGAATGAGCAGTTCTTC.

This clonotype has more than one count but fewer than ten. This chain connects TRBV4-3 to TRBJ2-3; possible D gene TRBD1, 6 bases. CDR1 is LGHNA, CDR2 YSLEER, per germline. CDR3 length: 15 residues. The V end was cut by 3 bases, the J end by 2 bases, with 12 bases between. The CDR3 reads CASSHGTGPTDTQYF. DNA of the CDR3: TGCGCCAGCAGCCACGGAACAGGGCCCACAGATACGCAGTATTTT.